This TCR beta chain originates from a study of CD8 T cells in Susac syndrome (dated by TCRdb to about 2019). Concerning the study at large: Among the Susac syndrome patients who were sequenced, clinically active disease was present in six and clinical remission was observed in roughly 8. Susac syndrome patients were therapy-naive, on corticosteroids (some also receiving IVIg), or on IVIg alone at blood withdrawal. The study compared CD8+ T cell repertoire clonality among about a dozen healthy donors, 14 Susac syndrome patients and roughly 16 multiple sclerosis patients. Whether CD8+ T cell activation and differentiation in Susac syndrome was antigen driven was tested using repertoire sequencing. The study at large found these results: Looking at Susac-specific public clones, the researchers identified 15 to 20 in the total CD8+ repertoire and about 5 in the CD8+ TEMRA repertoire. The TCR sequencing and HLA analysis was acknowledged to have included a relatively small number of individuals. Clonal expansion was seen in Susac syndrome CD8+ repertoires, peaking in CD8+ TEMRA cells and being greater in clinically active patients than in remitting ones.

Peripheral blood CD8+ and CD4+ T cells from healthy donors, Susac syndrome patients and multiple sclerosis patients were profiled by high-throughput TCR beta sequencing. Recently defined diagnostic criteria for definite or probable disease were met by the Susac syndrome patients. Bulk CD8+ and CD4+ T cells were purified by magnetic negative isolation, while CD8+ TEMRA cells were enriched using FACS. Blood was collected in EDTA tubes and processed within 24 hours, with PBMCs isolated through density gradient centrifugation. PBMCs intended for TCR sequencing were cryopreserved in liquid nitrogen and were subsequently thawed in a 37 degrees C water bath. The sorted or isolated CD4+, CD8+ and CD8+ TEMRA cells reached a purity of at least 90%. RNA was extracted using the RNeasy kit, and about 0.45 to 1 ug of the RNA was reverse transcribed with random hexamers. The immunoSEQ multiplex PCR assay, covering 54 Vbeta and 13 Jbeta segments, was used to amplify TCR beta CDR3 regions. PCR amplification bias was corrected by using a synthetic template baseline for primer optimization and computational correction. As for the original processing: Only productive sequences were kept, with reads annotated to V, D and J genes according to IMGT and analyzed in immunoSEQ Analyzer. Clonality was computed as one minus Shannon entropy normalized by log2 of the number of productive unique sequences. For each patient and control, public and private clones were evaluated within the 100 most prevalent clones. Clones were defined as Susac-specific if absent from the healthy and MS cohorts, from more than 900 published viral clones and from other ImmuneACCESS disease sequences. TCRdb took the public reads, trimmed them with fastp at Q25, ran MiXCR for clone calling and kept in-frame beta chains. For every CDR3 protein sequence, its rows merge into one entry that carries the most common genes and DNA. The V and J calls, along with clone size, are taken from TCRdb and not from the paper's own processing. Across this sample there are approximately 100,000 distinct CDR3 sequences, with approximately 94% seen only once. Over 0.4% of the sample lies in the top ten.

For CDR1 and CDR2, the germline V gene (reference sequence) lists LGHDT and YNNKEL. Trimming takes 2 bases off V and 3 bases off J; junction bases not matched to a gene: 7. The CDR3 spans 17 residues, from the cysteine through the phenylalanine. Only the CDR3 DNA is retained, 51 bases long and in frame from the first base. Details on this clonotype: Its antigen is currently not known. Base qualities are not recorded, but no much larger clone differs from it by a single base.

This TCR came from a human donor with Susac syndrome. This chain joins TRBV3-1 to TRBJ2-5; 12 nucleotides in the junction match TRBD2. Sequenced: CD8+ T cells from PBMCs. The DNA is as follows: TGTGCCAGCAGCCAAAGCGTACGGACTAGCGGGGAAGAGACCCAGTACTTC. It translates to CASSQSVRTSGEETQYF.